These 3 T cell receptor beta chains were all obtained from the same sample, sequenced in a study of cytomegalovirus exposure and HLA in healthy donors. Use of 60 Vbeta and 13 Jbeta primers characterized the PCR. Profiled with immunoSEQ multiplex PCR; TCRdb holds only in-frame clones, not every one. The sample contains 180,000 or so clones, roughly 85% of which appear only once. The sample comprised PBMCs. These receptors were obtained from a man between 18 and 29 years old in good health and CMV-seropositive.

This clone was picked up a small number of times. V usage is TRBV7-2 and J usage is TRBJ2-7; tentative D call: TRBD2 (6 bases). The CDR3 length is 14 residues. Deletions cut 1 base from V and 8 bases from J, with 15 bases between. CDR1 SGHTA and CDR2 FQGNSA come from the germline V gene. DNA for the CDR3: TGTGCCAGCAGCTTAGACAGGACGGGGAGGAAGCAGTACTTC. Its translation: CASSLDRTGRKQYF.

The chain links TRBV7-8 to TRBJ1-1; TRBD1 might be the D (5 bases). Germline values: CDR1 SGHVS, CDR2 FQNEAQ. Trimming removed 7 bases from V and 3 bases from J, with 15 bases in between. This CDR3 has 14 amino acids. CDR3 DNA sequence: TGTGCCAGCACCCCGGGGGGTTGGGACACTGAAGCTTTCTTT. This gives the protein CASTPGGWDTEAFF.

The genes are TRBV11-2 and TRBJ1-4; 9 bases line up with TRBD1. V lost 6 bases and J lost 5; bases outside the gene matches: 4. The germline V gene encodes CDR1 SGHAT and CDR2 FQNNGV. The CDR3 extends over 14 amino acids. Here the CDR3 DNA reads TGTGCCAGCAGGACCGGGACAGGGAATGAAAAACTGTTTTTT. The encoded protein is CASRTGTGNEKLFF.